This T cell receptor (beta chain) was documented in a study of post-analysis software for immune sequencing data. Across the study: Relapsing-remitting, secondary progressive and progressive-relapsing courses of multiple sclerosis were included. Study-wide findings and caveats: Those samples that were prepared in the same batch co-clustered strongly by F measure. In patients, five or six TRBV segments were more frequent than in controls, with TRBV5-6, TRBV5-1 and TRBV20-1 among them. Compared against controls, patients with multiple sclerosis displayed significantly lower normalized Chao1 diversity.

The J segment lost 1 base and the V segment lost 7 bases, leaving 6 bases of the junction unmatched. CDR3 size: 15 residues. On this clonotype: What it binds is not known.

Unique molecular identifiers were built into the TCR beta cDNA libraries. Input populations of about 0.95 to 11 million T cells gave rise to approximately 500,000 cDNA molecules. Using its own MiXCR run on the PCR reads, TCRdb lists one record per CDR3 protein. This sample has around 440,000 distinct CDR3 sequences, with roughly 45% found just once. Sample: blood. The TCR sequence derives from a girl under 18 with multiple sclerosis. The chain has TRBV12-3 or TRBV12-4 and TRBJ2-5; 10 bases match TRBD2. The CDR3 reads CASKGSSGSQETQYF. The CDR3 coding sequence is TGTGCCAGCAAAGGTTCTAGCGGGAGCCAAGAGACCCAGTACTTC.